The source of this T cell receptor (beta chain) is a study of blood T cell repertoires in COVID-19. For the study at large: Collection of acute and convalescent COVID-19 samples took place in the United States, Italy and Spain.

Germline loops: CDR1 KGHSH, CDR2 LQKENI. The CDR3 has 17 residues. Trimming removed 1 base from V and 0 bases from J; junction bases left unmatched: 8. Under the authors' procedure: Reference gene primer amplification gave estimated nucleated cell counts. Some clones are missing from TCRdb's copy, which holds only in-frame ones; the method was immunoSEQ multiplex PCR. V and J calls plus clone size are reproduced from that table; the DNA served to infer D and trimming. The sample has around 300,000 clones; around 85% are singletons. Cohort placement rested on clinical history that participants reported themselves. Donors of Cohort 3 who recovered were those that had two negative PCRs, clearance, or symptom resolution.

The sequenced material came from PBMCs or T cells enriched from blood (not recorded which). The chain links TRBV18 to TRBJ1-1; 7 bases are a match to TRBD1. The sequence was collected from a woman between 45 and 65 years old who had recovered from COVID-19. The DNA of the CDR3 is TGTGCCAGCTCACCACGTAAAGGGGGCGCAATGAACACTGAAGCTTTCTTT. Its protein product is CASSPRKGGAMNTEAFF.